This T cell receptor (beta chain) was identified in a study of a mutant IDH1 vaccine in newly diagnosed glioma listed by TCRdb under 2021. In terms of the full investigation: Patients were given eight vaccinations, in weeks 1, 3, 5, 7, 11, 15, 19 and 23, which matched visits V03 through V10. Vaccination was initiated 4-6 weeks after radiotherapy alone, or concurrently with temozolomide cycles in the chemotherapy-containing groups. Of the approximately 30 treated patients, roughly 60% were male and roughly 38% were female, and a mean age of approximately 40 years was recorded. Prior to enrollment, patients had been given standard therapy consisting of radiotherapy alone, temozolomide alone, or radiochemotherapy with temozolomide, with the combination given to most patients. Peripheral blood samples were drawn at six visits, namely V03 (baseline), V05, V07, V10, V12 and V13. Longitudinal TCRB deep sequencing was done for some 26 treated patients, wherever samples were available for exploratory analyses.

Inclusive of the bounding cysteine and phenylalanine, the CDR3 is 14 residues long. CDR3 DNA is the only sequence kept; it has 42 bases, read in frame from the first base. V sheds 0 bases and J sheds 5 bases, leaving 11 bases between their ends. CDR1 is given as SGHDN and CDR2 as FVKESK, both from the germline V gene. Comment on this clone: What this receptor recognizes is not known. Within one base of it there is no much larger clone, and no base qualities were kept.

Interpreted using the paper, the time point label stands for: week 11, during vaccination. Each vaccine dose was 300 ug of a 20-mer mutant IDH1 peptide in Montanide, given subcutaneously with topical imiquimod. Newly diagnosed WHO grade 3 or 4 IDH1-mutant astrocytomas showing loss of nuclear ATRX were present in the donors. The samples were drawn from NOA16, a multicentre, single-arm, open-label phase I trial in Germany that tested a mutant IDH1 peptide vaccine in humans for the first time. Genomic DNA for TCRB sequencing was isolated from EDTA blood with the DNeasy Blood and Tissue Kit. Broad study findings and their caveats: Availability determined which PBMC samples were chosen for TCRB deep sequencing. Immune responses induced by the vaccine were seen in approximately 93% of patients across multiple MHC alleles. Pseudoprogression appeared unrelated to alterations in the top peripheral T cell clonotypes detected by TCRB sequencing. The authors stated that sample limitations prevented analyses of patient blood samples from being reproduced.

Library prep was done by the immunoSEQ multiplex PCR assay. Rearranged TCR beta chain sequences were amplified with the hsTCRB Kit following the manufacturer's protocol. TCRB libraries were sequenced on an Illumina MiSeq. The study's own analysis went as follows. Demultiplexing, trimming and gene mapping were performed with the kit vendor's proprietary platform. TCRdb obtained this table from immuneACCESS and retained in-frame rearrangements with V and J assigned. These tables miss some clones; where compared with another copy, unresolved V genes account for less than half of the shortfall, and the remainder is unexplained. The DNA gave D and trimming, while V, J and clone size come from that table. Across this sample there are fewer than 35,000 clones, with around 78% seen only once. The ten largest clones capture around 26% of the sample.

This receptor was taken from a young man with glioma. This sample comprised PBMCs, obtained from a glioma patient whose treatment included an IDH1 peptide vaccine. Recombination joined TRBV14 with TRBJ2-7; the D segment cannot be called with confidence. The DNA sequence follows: TGTGCCAGCAGCCAAGATTGGGCCAGACACGAGCAGTACTTC. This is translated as CASSQDWARHEQYF.